These 16 T cell receptor beta chains were sequenced from one sample in a study of T cells in Graves' hyperthyroidism and ophthalmopathy. Amplification of TCR beta CDR3 regions was performed using RNA transcripts as template. Carried out on the TCR CDR3, a first-round RT-PCR used the HTBI primer set. One entry per CDR3 protein, called by TCRdb with MiXCR from the multiplex PCR reads. The data hold about 690,000 distinct CDR3 sequences, with around 16% observed a single time. The sample comprised blood. These receptors all stem from a man in his fifties or sixties with Graves' hyperthyroidism.

This clonotype was detected a few times. The chain recombines TRBV28 with TRBJ1-4; 8 nucleotides match TRBD1. The CDR3 has 14 amino acids. V gave up 5 bases and J gave up 7 bases; unmatched junction bases: 6. Germline V CDR1 and CDR2: MDHEN, SYDVKM. The CDR3, as DNA: TGTGCCAGCAGTCCGGGACAGGCTCCTGAAAAACTGTTTTTT. As protein: CASSPGQAPEKLFF.

The sample holds many counts of this clonotype. The V and J genes are TRBV20-1 and TRBJ2-1; 8 nucleotides align to TRBD2. The CDR3 contains 15 residues. V shed 1 base, J shed 0 bases, and the junction held 2 bases outside the gene matches. CDR1 is DFQATT and CDR2 is SNEGSKA in the germline V gene (reference sequence). The DNA for the CDR3 is TGCAGTGCTAGAGTAAGCGGGAGCTCCTACAATGAGCAGTTCTTC. Amino acids: CSARVSGSSYNEQFF.

This clonotype has a count of ten or more. The gene calls are TRBV13 and TRBJ1-1, with TRBD1 matching 7 bases. The CDR3 totals 15 residues. The ends lost 5 bases at V and 0 bases at J; junction bases unmatched: 6. CDR1 and CDR2 (germline): PRHDT, FYEKMQ (reference sequence). The CDR3 bases are TGTGCCAGCAGCACGCGGGACAGACTGAACACTGAAGCTTTCTTT. Encoded protein: CASSTRDRLNTEAFF.

This clonotype was detected many times. The chain is built from TRBV12-3 or TRBV12-4 and TRBJ1-5; no firm D call. The CDR3 loop spans 13 amino acids. Trimming stripped 4 bases from V and 0 bases from J, with 4 bases between. The CDR3 DNA reads TGTGCCAGCAGTTCGGGTAGCAATCAGCCCCAGCATTTT. Protein sequence: CASSSGSNQPQHF.

This clonotype was observed many times. The chain has TRBV6-2 or TRBV6-3 and TRBJ1-2; D perhaps matches TRBD1 (6 bases). Germline V CDR1 and CDR2: MNHEY, SVGEGT. This CDR3 region has 16 residues. The V end lost 7 bases, the J end lost 4 bases, and 22 bases lay between the germline ends. DNA for the CDR3: TGTGCCAGCACCGAAAGCGGACAGCGAAGACTCTATGGCTACACCTTC. Encoded protein: CASTESGQRRLYGYTF.

This clonotype was detected a few times. The V and J genes are TRBV3-2 and TRBJ2-7; no DNA check was done on the table's D call, TRBD2. TRBV3-2 is given as a pseudogene. CDR3 size: 16 residues. Here the CDR3 reads CASSQTPRLNTHEQYF. CDR3 nucleotide sequence: TGTGCCAGCAGCCAAACCCCGAGACTTAACACCCACGAGCAGTACTTC.

The table lists this clonotype with a few counts. The chain combines TRBV6-5 with TRBJ2-7; the match to TRBD2 covers 14 bases. V was pared by 2 bases and J by 3 bases, with 18 bases of the junction left unmatched. Per germline, CDR1 MNHEY and CDR2 SVGAGI. The CDR3 length is 21 residues. This chain's CDR3 is CASSYPRSGTGGLAGVYEQYF. The CDR3 region has the DNA TGTGCCAGCAGTTACCCCAGATCCGGGACAGGGGGACTAGCGGGAGTCTACGAGCAGTACTTC.

This clonotype was recorded at least ten times. The rearrangement uses TRBV27 and TRBJ2-1, with TRBD2 matching over 7 bases. The germline V gene has CDR1 MNHEY and CDR2 SMNVEV (reference sequence). V was pared by 1 base and J by 5 bases, with 5 bases of the junction left unmatched. The CDR3 consists of 15 residues. The chain's CDR3 is CASSLYGRFHNEQFF. The CDR3 nucleotides read TGTGCCAGCAGTTTATACGGGAGGTTCCACAATGAGCAGTTCTTC.

In DNA form, the CDR3 reads TGTGCCAGCGGGACAGCGAACACAGATACGCAGTATTTT. Translating gives CASGTANTDTQYF. The rearrangement links TRBV6-2 or TRBV6-3 to TRBJ2-3; TRBD1 agrees at 7 bases. The ends lost 8 bases at V and 2 bases at J; junction bases unmatched: 4. The CDR3 extends over 13 amino acids. The germline CDR1 and CDR2 sequences are MNHEY and SVGEGT.

This clonotype came up many times. The chain combines TRBV7-2 with TRBJ2-1; 14 bases agree with TRBD2. This CDR3 contains 18 residues. Germline CDR1 is SGHTA and CDR2 is FQGNSA. The J segment lost 10 bases and the V segment lost 5 bases, leaving 16 bases of the junction unmatched. Here the CDR3 DNA reads TGTGCCAGCAGCGCCACCTCACCGGGACTAGCGGGAGCCTCAGAGCAGTTCTTC. It codes for CASSATSPGLAGASEQFF.

This chain connects TRBV5-4 to TRBJ2-7; TRBD1 aligns across 7 bases. Germline trimming cut 2 bases from V and 1 base from J; bases unmatched to any gene: 6. From germline, CDR1 is SGHNT and CDR2 YYREEE (reference sequence). The CDR3 loop spans 15 amino acids. CDR3 in amino acids: CASSFEGGRSYEQYF. The CDR3 region has the DNA TGTGCCAGCAGCTTCGAAGGGGGCAGGTCCTACGAGCAGTACTTC.

This clonotype has ten or more counts. This chain links TRBV24-1 with TRBJ1-1; 11 bases align to TRBD1. The V and J ends lost 4 bases and 4 bases, in that order; junction bases with no gene match: 4. This CDR3 contains 15 residues. The germline gives CDR1 KGHDR, CDR2 SFDVKD. The CDR3 protein is CATSEAGTGGTEAFF. In DNA, the CDR3 is TGTGCCACCAGTGAAGCCGGGACAGGGGGCACTGAAGCTTTCTTT.

Regarding this clonotype: It may be a read error: a sequence one base away is much more abundant. The final CDR3 position lacks the conserved phenylalanine or tryptophan, pointing to a likely read error. This sequence joins TRBV10-1 and TRBJ2-7, with 9 bases lining up with TRBD2. CDR3 length equals 16 residues. Germline V lookup: CDR1 WNHNN, CDR2 SYGVQD (reference sequence). Trimming took 0 bases from V and 3 from J; bases not matched to a gene: 6. The CDR3 sequence is CASSESAGGKLYEQYS. Written as DNA, the CDR3 is TGCGCCAGCAGTGAGTCTGCGGGAGGGAAGCTCTACGAGCAGTACTCC.

This clonotype was picked up many times. The chain links TRBV2 to TRBJ2-6; D remains unclear. The V end lost 7 bases, the J end lost 0 bases, and 10 bases lay between the germline ends. Germline-derived CDR1 and CDR2 are SNHLY and FYNNEI. This CDR3 is 15 amino acids long. CDR3 in amino acids: CASTQESSGANVLTF. DNA for the CDR3: TGTGCCAGCACTCAGGAGAGCTCTGGGGCCAACGTCCTGACTTTC.

This clonotype has at least ten counts. The junction departs from germline at one end; a sequencing error may be responsible. This sequence joins TRBV5-1 and TRBJ2-1, with 10 bases aligning to TRBD2. CDR1 and CDR2 from the germline V gene are SGHRS and YFSETQ. The CDR3 has 16 amino acids. The CDR3 nucleotides read TGTGCCAGCAGCCCACTAGCGGGAAGCTCCTACAATGAGCAGTTCTTC. It specifies CASSPLAGSSYNEQFF.

J is TRBJ1-6 and V is TRBV15; D is ambiguous. The CDR3 contains 15 residues. V was pared by 0 bases and J by 7 bases, with 10 bases between. Germline CDR1 LNHNV, CDR2 YYDKDF (reference sequence). In nucleotides, the CDR3 is TGTGCCACCAGCAGAGATAGGGCAGGCAATTCACCCCTCCACTTT. Translation: CATSRDRAGNSPLHF.